What follows are 16 T cell receptor beta chains derived from one specimen sequenced in a study of T-cell reconstitution after alpha-beta-depleted transplantation in children. Preparation of the TCRbeta library was carried out with unique molecular identifiers. MiXCR was run by TCRdb on the PCR reads, yielding one entry per CDR3 protein. The repertoire holds about 980,000 distinct CDR3 sequences, with under 30% as singletons. The sample was PBMCs, mostly from graft donor cells, taken 360 days after TCRalphabeta/CD19-depleted stem cell transplant. The receptor source for this set is a boy under three years old who had a stem cell transplant for SCID, so the T cells may come from the graft donor.

This sequence joins TRBV20-1 and TRBJ1-2; no definite D call. The length of the CDR3 is 12 residues. Germline V gives CDR1 DFQATT, CDR2 SNEGSKA (reference sequence). CDR3 in DNA: TGCAGCCCATTGGCAGAGACCTATGGCTACACCTTC. It yields the protein CSPLAETYGYTF.

V and J are TRBV5-1 and TRBJ1-4; D is undetermined. CDR1 and CDR2 (germline): SGHRS, YFSETQ. This CDR3 has 16 residues. Trimming shortened V by 0 bases and J by 4 bases, and 13 bases separated the two germline ends. The CDR3, as DNA: TGCGCCAGCAGCTTGGAAGCGTCAGGTTTTAATGAAAAACTGTTTTTT. Amino acids: CASSLEASGFNEKLFF.

The chain combines TRBV6-2 or TRBV6-3 with TRBJ2-3, with 8 bases fitting TRBD1. From germline, CDR1 is MNHEY and CDR2 SVGEGT. With V trimmed by 4 bases and J by 2 bases, 20 bases remained unmatched. The CDR3 is 20 amino acids. The CDR3 loop reads CASSSLFAKDAGQATDTQYF. CDR3 DNA: TGTGCCAGCAGTTCACTTTTCGCCAAAGACGCGGGACAGGCCACAGATACGCAGTATTTT.

This clonotype was counted a single time. CDR3 DNA sequence: TGTGCCAGCAGTCCGAGGACGGGGATTTTCCAGTACTTC. Its protein is CASSPRTGIFQYF. V and J are TRBV12-3 or TRBV12-4 and TRBJ2-7; a possible D gene is TRBD2 (5 bases). The CDR3 contains 13 residues. With 5 bases removed from V and 10 bases from J, the gap between germline ends came to 18 bases.

The chain joins TRBV7-4 to TRBJ2-3; 8 nucleotides agree with TRBD1. V dropped 1 base and J dropped 6; count of bases not matched to a gene: 6. Germline V gene data show CDR1 as SGHVT and CDR2 as SQSDAQ. This CDR3 contains 15 residues. For the CDR3, the DNA is TGTGCCAGCAGCTTAGTACAGGGGGGCCGGGATACGCAGTATTTT. It encodes CASSLVQGGRDTQYF.

This clonotype occurred a few times. V usage is TRBV28 and J usage is TRBJ2-4; either TRBD1 or TRBD2 may supply D (5 bases each). V lost 2 bases to trimming and J lost 9 bases, with 17 bases between them. CDR3 size: 15 residues. From germline, CDR1 is MDHEN and CDR2 SYDVKM. The CDR3 loop reads CASSLGDERRGIQYF. CDR3 in DNA: TGTGCCAGCAGTTTAGGGGACGAGAGGAGAGGCATTCAGTACTTC.

The CDR3, as DNA: TGTGCCAGCAGCCTTTACCGGGACCAATACGAGCAGTACTTC. Its protein product is CASSLYRDQYEQYF. V usage is TRBV7-2 and J usage is TRBJ2-7; D assignment may be TRBD1 or TRBD2 (5 bases each). Germline V CDR1 and CDR2: SGHTA, FQGNSA. Trimming took 5 bases from V and 4 from J, leaving 15 bases between them. The CDR3 has 14 residues.

This rearrangement joins TRBV5-1 to TRBJ2-2; 8 bases agree with TRBD2. Germline V lookup: CDR1 SGHRS, CDR2 YFSETQ. After removal of 4 bases from V and 4 bases from J, the junction contained 6 bases not matched to a gene. The CDR3 extends over 15 amino acids. In DNA form, the CDR3 reads TGCGCCAGCAGCCATGGACTAGCTGGCACCGGGGAGCTGTTTTTT. Translated, it gives CASSHGLAGTGELFF.

This sequence joins TRBV11-2 and TRBJ2-7, with D perhaps TRBD1 (6 bases). Germline-derived CDR1 and CDR2 are SGHAT and FQNNGV. The ends were cut back, 4 bases at V and 1 base at J, with 14 bases in the middle. This CDR3 has 15 residues. CDR3 DNA: TGTGCCAGCAGCTCCCCGGAACAGGGATCCTACGAGCAGTACTTC. As protein: CASSSPEQGSYEQYF.

This clonotype appeared a few times. The CDR3 sequence is CASSNRDLGNEQFF. The CDR3 DNA reads TGTGCCAGCAGTAACAGGGACCTTGGGAATGAGCAGTTCTTC. The rearrangement joins TRBV12-3 or TRBV12-4 to TRBJ2-1; D may be TRBD1 (6 bases). V gave up 5 bases and J gave up 7 bases, with 15 bases separating them. The CDR3 has 14 amino acids.

The gene calls are TRBV6-1 and TRBJ1-5; TRBD1 agrees at 8 bases. CDR3 length: 14 amino acids. CDR1 is MNHNS, CDR2 SASEGT, per germline. J was trimmed by 5 bases and V by 6 bases; bases with no gene match: 6. CDR3 coding DNA: TGTGCCAGCAGGCCCGGGACAGGAGATCAGCCCCAGCATTTT. This gives the protein CASRPGTGDQPQHF.

The chain links TRBV4-3 to TRBJ2-3; D is unresolved. The CDR3 extends over 15 amino acids. Germline values: CDR1 LGHNA, CDR2 YSLEER. Trimming took off 0 bases at V and 0 bases at J, with 7 bases between the two ends. The CDR3 DNA reads TGCGCCAGCAGCCAAGAAACCGTGAGCACAGATACGCAGTATTTT. Encoded protein: CASSQETVSTDTQYF.

The table lists this clonotype with a few counts. This chain links TRBV5-1 with TRBJ2-1, with D maybe TRBD1 (5 bases). Trimming cost V 7 bases and J 4 bases, with 18 bases left between them. Germline lookup yields CDR1 SGHRS and CDR2 YFSETQ. CDR3 length equals 15 residues. CDR3 nucleotides: TGCGCCAGCGGTCCCGGAGACAGATTTTACAATGAGCAGTTCTTC. This gives the protein CASGPGDRFYNEQFF.

The gene calls are TRBV12-3 or TRBV12-4 and TRBJ2-2, with TRBD1 identical over 9 bases. The V gene end was trimmed by 6 bases and the J gene end by 6 bases; junction bases not matched to a gene: 5. The CDR3 length is 14 residues. The CDR3 protein is CASSRHRGPGELFF. The CDR3 DNA reads TGTGCCAGCAGCCGGCACAGGGGGCCCGGGGAGCTGTTTTTT.

The chain uses TRBV5-1 and TRBJ2-3; TRBD1 is a possible D gene (5 bases). V was cut by 0 bases and J by 1 base, with 12 bases left in between. Germline-derived CDR1 and CDR2 are SGHRS and YFSETQ. The CDR3 totals 16 residues. CDR3: CASSLVATRGTDTQYF. CDR3 sequence (DNA): TGCGCCAGCAGCTTGGTCGCGACCAGGGGCACAGATACGCAGTATTTT.

The J gene is TRBJ1-5, the V gene TRBV12-3 or TRBV12-4; D may be TRBD1 (6 bases). Trimming pared 6 bases from V and 6 bases from J, leaving 15 bases between. The CDR3 extends over 14 amino acids. The CDR3 nucleotides read TGTGCCAGCAGAGCCGACAGGACCAGTCAGCCCCAGCATTTT. Amino acids: CASRADRTSQPQHF.